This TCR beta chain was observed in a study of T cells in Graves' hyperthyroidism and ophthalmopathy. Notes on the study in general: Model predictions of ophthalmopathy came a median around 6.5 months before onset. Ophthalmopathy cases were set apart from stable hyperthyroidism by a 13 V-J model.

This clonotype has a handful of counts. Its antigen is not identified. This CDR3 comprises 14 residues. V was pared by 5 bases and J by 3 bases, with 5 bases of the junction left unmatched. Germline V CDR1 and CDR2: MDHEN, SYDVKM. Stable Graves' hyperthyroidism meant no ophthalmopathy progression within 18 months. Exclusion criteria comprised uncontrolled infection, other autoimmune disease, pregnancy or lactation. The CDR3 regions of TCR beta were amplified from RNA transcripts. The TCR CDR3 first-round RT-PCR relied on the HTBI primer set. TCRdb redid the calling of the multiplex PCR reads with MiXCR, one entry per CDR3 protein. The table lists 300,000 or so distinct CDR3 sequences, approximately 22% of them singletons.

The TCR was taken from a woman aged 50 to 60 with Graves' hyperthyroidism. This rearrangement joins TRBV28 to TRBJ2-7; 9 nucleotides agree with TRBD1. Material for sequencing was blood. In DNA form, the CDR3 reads TGTGCCAGCAGTGAGACAGGGGGAATCTACGAGCAGTACTTC. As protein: CASSETGGIYEQYF.